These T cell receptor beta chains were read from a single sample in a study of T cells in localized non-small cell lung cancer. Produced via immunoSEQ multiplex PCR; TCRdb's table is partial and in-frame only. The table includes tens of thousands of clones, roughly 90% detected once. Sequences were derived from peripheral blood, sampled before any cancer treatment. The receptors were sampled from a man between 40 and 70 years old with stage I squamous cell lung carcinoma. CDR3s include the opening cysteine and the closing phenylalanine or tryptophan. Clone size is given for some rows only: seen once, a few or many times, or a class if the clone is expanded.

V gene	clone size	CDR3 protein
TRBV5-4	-	CASSLPGTGGEKTQYF
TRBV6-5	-	CASSRGQGRLSEQFF
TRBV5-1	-	CASSGGTRVQGEKQYF
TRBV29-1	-	CSVGFSSYEQYF
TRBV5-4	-	CASSVGDPNTGELFF
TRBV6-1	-	CASSVPRDTKNIQYF
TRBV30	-	CAWSVRADQPQHF
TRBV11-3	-	CASSLVDGYGYTF
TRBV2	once	CASSDIPDTQYF
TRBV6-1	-	CATITGRATEAFF
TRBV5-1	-	CASSIGAGALASDTQYF
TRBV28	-	CASSGPSQPQHF
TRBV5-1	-	CASRPQGVPSYEQYF
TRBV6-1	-	CASSEEGPYGYTF
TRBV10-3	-	CAIAGSQNIQYF
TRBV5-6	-	CASSLENRGLNYGYTF
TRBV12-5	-	CASGTSGTGNTIYF
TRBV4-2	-	CASSQEIWETQYF
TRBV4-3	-	CASSRRDRGISYNEQFF
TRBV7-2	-	CASRPLSNTGELFF
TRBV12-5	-	CASGLFPSFQPQHF
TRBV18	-	CASSSAALNQPQHF
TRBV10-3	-	CAIARGRQETQYF
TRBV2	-	CASSEARGNQPQHF
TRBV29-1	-	CSAPGTGYGYTF
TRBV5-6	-	CASSLVGRRTNTGELFF
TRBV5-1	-	CASSLKASGSTDTQYF
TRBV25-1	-	CASSPGLAGPVDTQYF
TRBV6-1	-	CASSDGLTYNEQFF
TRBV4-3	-	CASSQDSARSPLHF
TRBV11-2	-	CASSLGRETQYF
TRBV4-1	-	CASSQGWGGKETQYF
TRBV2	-	CASSDKGPEAFF
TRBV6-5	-	CASSYRTGSINEQYF
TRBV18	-	CASSQGRDTEAFF
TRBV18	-	CASSLSRGTEAFF
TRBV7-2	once	CASSSPFGQGSYEQYF
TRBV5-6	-	CASSLVGPTTAGELFF
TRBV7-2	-	CASSLDRGEVPQHF
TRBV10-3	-	CAISSTGISNSPLHF